These 11 T cell receptor beta chains were all obtained from the same sample, sequenced in a study of T cell responses to AZD1222 COVID-19 vaccine (dated by TCRdb to the early 2020s). What the time point label conveys for this sample: baseline before first vaccination. Library preparation employed the immunoSEQ multiplex PCR assay. Held by TCRdb, this immuneACCESS table contains in-frame sequences only and omits some clones. Under half of the omission traces to an unresolved V gene where checked; the cause of the rest is unknown. The table for this sample lists 150,000 to 200,000 clones; around 90% of them were counted only once. 2.6% of the sample rests with the top ten. The sequenced sample was peripheral blood, obtained on day 0 of AZD1222 vaccination. These receptors all stem from an adult in good health.

The chain links TRBV30 to TRBJ1-5, with TRBD1 as a possible D gene (5 bases). Trimming took 4 bases from V and 4 from J, leaving 17 bases between them. Germline assignment: CDR1 GTSNPN and CDR2 SVGIG (reference sequence). This CDR3 spans 15 amino acids. CDR3 sequence (DNA): TGTGCCTGGAAGCCGGGACCATTGGGGAATCAGCCCCAGCATTTT. It translates to CAWKPGPLGNQPQHF.

This chain connects TRBV28 to TRBJ2-1; D is uncertain. V gave up 5 bases and J gave up 0 bases, with 8 bases separating them. Germline assignment: CDR1 MDHEN and CDR2 SYDVKM. The CDR3 sequence is 14 residues long. CDR3 in DNA: TGTGCCAGCAGTATTCGTCCCTCCTACAATGAGCAGTTCTTC. Translating it yields CASSIRPSYNEQFF.

This sequence joins TRBV19 and TRBJ1-5; D may be TRBD1 (5 bases). CDR3 length: 17 residues. Germline loops: CDR1 LNHDA, CDR2 SQIVND (reference sequence). Trimming shortened V by 7 bases and J by 0 bases, and 19 bases separated the two germline ends. CDR3 sequence (DNA): TGTGCCAGTATATCGACAGCCGAGTTGTATAGCAATCAGCCCCAGCATTTT. Amino acid sequence: CASISTAELYSNQPQHF.

This clone was seen only a few times. This chain joins TRBV18 and TRBJ1-1; D is perhaps TRBD1 (6 bases). The CDR3 sequence is 14 residues long. The germline V gene encodes CDR1 KGHSH and CDR2 LQKENI. Trimming cost V 3 bases and J 4 bases, with 12 bases left between them. The CDR3 region has the DNA TGTGCCAGCTCACCTAGGGGGTCGATCACTGAAGCTTTCTTT. As protein: CASSPRGSITEAFF.

This clone was seen just once. The chain uses TRBV19 and TRBJ2-1, with a tentative D call TRBD1 (5 bases). The CDR3 covers 15 residues. Germline V lookup: CDR1 LNHDA, CDR2 SQIVND (reference sequence). V lost 6 bases, J lost 4 bases, and 16 bases lay in between. The CDR3 region has the DNA TGTGCCAGTAGGAAAGGGGCAGGTGGGTACAATGAGCAGTTCTTC. This encodes CASRKGAGGYNEQFF.

The chain recombines TRBV6-1 with TRBJ2-7; 7 nucleotides agree with TRBD1. Germline V gene lookup returns CDR1 MNHNS and CDR2 SASEGT. There are 17 residues in the CDR3. V lost 4 bases and J lost 0; bases outside the gene matches: 12. CDR3 sequence reads: CASSVPDGQESSYEQYF. The CDR3 DNA reads TGTGCCAGCAGTGTACCCGACGGACAGGAGTCCTCCTACGAGCAGTACTTC.

CDR3: CASSSQTGQGEQYF. DNA of the CDR3: TGTGCCAGCAGCTCCCAGACAGGCCAAGGGGAGCAGTACTTC. The J gene is TRBJ2-7, the V gene TRBV7-6, with a weak D call TRBD1 (6 bases). There are 14 residues in the CDR3. CDR1 and CDR2 from the germline V gene are SGHVS and FNYEAQ. The germline V and J ends were trimmed by 4 bases and 7 bases, with 17 bases remaining between them.

The gene calls are TRBV2 and TRBJ2-7; a possible D gene is TRBD1 (5 bases). Germline CDR1 is SNHLY and CDR2 is FYNNEI. V lost 3 bases and J lost 3, with 9 bases in between. There are 13 residues in the CDR3. The CDR3 coding sequence is TGTGCCAGCAGTGATCAGGGCTACTACGAGCAGTACTTC. It specifies CASSDQGYYEQYF.

The chain joins TRBV28 to TRBJ2-7; TRBD2 matches 7 bases. CDR1 MDHEN and CDR2 SYDVKM come from the germline V gene. The length of the CDR3 is 14 residues. Losses at the gene ends were 2 bases for V and 2 bases for J; bases not matched to a gene: 3. CDR3 residues: CASSLMGRAYEQYF. The CDR3 region has the DNA TGTGCCAGCAGTTTAATGGGGAGGGCCTACGAGCAGTACTTC.

The chain is built from TRBV6-5 and TRBJ2-7; a possible D gene is TRBD2 (6 bases). Germline CDR1 MNHEY, CDR2 SVGAGI. The V end lost 2 bases, the J end lost 4 bases, and 12 bases lay between the germline ends. The CDR3 spans 14 residues. CDR3 sequence (DNA): TGTGCCAGCAGTTACGACGGGAGACGGTACGAGCAGTACTTC. This encodes CASSYDGRRYEQYF.

V gene TRBV30 combines with J gene TRBJ2-2; 10 nucleotides align to TRBD2. V dropped 3 bases and J dropped 5; count of bases not matched to a gene: 9. Germline CDR1 is GTSNPN and CDR2 is SVGIG (reference sequence). This CDR3 has 16 amino acids. CDR3 protein: CAWRKLAGGRTGELFF. In nucleotides, the CDR3 is TGTGCCTGGAGAAAGTTAGCGGGAGGTCGGACCGGGGAGCTGTTTTTT.